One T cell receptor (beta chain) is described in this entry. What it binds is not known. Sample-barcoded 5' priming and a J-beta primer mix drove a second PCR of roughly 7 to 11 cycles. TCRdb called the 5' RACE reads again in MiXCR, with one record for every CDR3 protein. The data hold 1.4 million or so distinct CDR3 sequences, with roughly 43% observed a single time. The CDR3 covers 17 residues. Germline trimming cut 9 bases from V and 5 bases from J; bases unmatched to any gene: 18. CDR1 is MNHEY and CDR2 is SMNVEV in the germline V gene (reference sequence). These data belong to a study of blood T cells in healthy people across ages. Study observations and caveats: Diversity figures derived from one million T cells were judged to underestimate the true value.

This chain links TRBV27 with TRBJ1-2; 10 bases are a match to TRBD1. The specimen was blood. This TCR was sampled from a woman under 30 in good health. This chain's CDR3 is CASRKGTGEGGSYGYTF. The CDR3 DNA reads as TGTGCCAGTAGAAAGGGGACAGGGGAAGGTGGGTCTTATGGCTACACCTTC.